The present T cell receptor (beta chain) was sequenced within a study of shared clonotypes between healthy human individuals. As regards this clone: Its antigen is not identified.

The team ran DNA from unsorted PBMCs on ten immunoSEQ deep assay plates for sequencing. This table comes from immunoSEQ multiplex PCR, and its TCRdb copy is limited to in-frame clones, with some not included. This sample has about 480,000 clones, with around 79% found just once. General observations from the study: Only blood underwent sampling, and tissue repertoires likely differ.

Extraction of genomic DNA in unsorted samples used tens of millions of PBMCs. Germline-derived CDR1 and CDR2 are SGHTA and FQGNSA. V lost 7 bases, J lost 7 bases, and 16 bases lay in between. The CDR3 loop spans 13 amino acids. This chain joins TRBV7-2 and TRBJ1-2, with D possibly being TRBD1 (6 bases). The specimen was PBMCs. This sequence was found in a woman in her forties in good health. Some clones in this sample may be carry-over from other donors' samples. The CDR3 bases are TGTGCCAGCACCCGGGACCGAGGGGGTGGCTACACCTTC. It encodes CASTRDRGGGYTF.